The 32 T cell receptor beta chains below all came from one sample that was sequenced in a study of blood T cells in healthy people across ages. Using a J-beta primer mix together with a sample-barcoded 5' primer, a second PCR was run for roughly 7 to 12 cycles. A single record per CDR3 protein comes from TCRdb applying MiXCR to the 5' RACE reads. This table holds roughly 900,000 distinct CDR3 sequences, around 28% found once. The sequenced sample was blood. Receptors originate from a woman of 80 years or more in good health.

This clonotype was detected many times. The chain couples TRBV4-3 to TRBJ2-1, with TRBD2 matching over 8 bases. The CDR3 is made up of 14 amino acids. With V trimmed by 2 bases and J by 9 bases, 6 bases remained unmatched. Germline loops: CDR1 LGHNA, CDR2 YSLEER. As DNA, the CDR3 is TGCGCCAGCAGCCAATCCGGGACTAGTACTGAGCAGTTCTTC. Protein product: CASSQSGTSTEQFF.

The chain uses TRBV6-5 and TRBJ1-4; unclear D gene. Germline CDR1 is MNHEY and CDR2 is SVGAGI. The germline V and J ends were trimmed by 6 bases and 3 bases, with 11 bases remaining between them. CDR3 size: 14 residues. The CDR3 DNA sequence: TGTGCCAGCAGCCAGCGGGCTTCTAATGAAAAACTGTTTTTT. Translation: CASSQRASNEKLFF.

This clonotype occurred many times. The V gene is TRBV12-3 or TRBV12-4, the J gene TRBJ2-5, with D possibly matching TRBD1 (7 bases). V was trimmed by 3 bases and J by 5 bases, leaving 25 bases between them. This CDR3 comprises 18 residues. The CDR3 nucleotides read TGTGCCAGCAGTTTGGGGACTCTCGGGACAGTATCCCTGGAGACCCAGTACTTC. Translation gives CASSLGTLGTVSLETQYF.

This rearrangement joins TRBV20-1 to TRBJ2-2; D is undetermined. The CDR3 sequence is 12 residues long. Germline values: CDR1 DFQATT, CDR2 SNEGSKA (reference sequence). The ends were cut back, 4 bases at V and 3 bases at J, with 6 bases in the middle. CDR3 bases: TGCAGTGCTAATGCCCACACCGGGGAGCTGTTTTTT. It specifies CSANAHTGELFF.

In its sample, this clonotype was seen many times. This chain connects TRBV12-3 or TRBV12-4 to TRBJ2-1, with 9 nucleotides matching TRBD1. CDR3 size: 14 residues. V shed 4 bases and J 8 bases; nucleotides not matched to a gene: 6. The CDR3 nucleotides are TGTGCCAGCAGTTCCGGGACAGGGTCCCATGAGCAGTTCTTC. Translated: CASSSGTGSHEQFF.

V is TRBV7-9 and J is TRBJ1-1, with TRBD1 matching 10 bases. The junction had 12 bases not matched to a gene; V was cut back by 5 bases and J by 0 bases. The CDR3 has 18 amino acids. CDR1 and CDR2 (germline): SEHNR, FQNEAQ (reference sequence). The DNA of the CDR3 is TGTGCCAGCAGCCCCCGACAGGGGGCGCGGGGACTGAACACTGAAGCTTTCTTT. Protein: CASSPRQGARGLNTEAFF. The full variable domain, with the rest looked up from reference TRBV7-9 and TRBJ1-1, is DTGVSQNPRHKITKRGQNVTFRCDPISEHNRLYWYRQTLGQGPEFLTYFQNEAQLEKSRLLSDRFSAERPKGSFSTLEIQRTEQGDSAMYLCASSPRQGARGLNTEAFFGQGTRLTVV.

This clonotype was counted ten times or more. The genes are TRBV7-2 and TRBJ1-2, with 7 bases identical to TRBD1. The germline V gene encodes CDR1 SGHTA and CDR2 FQGNSA. Losses at the gene ends were 4 bases for V and 8 bases for J; bases not matched to a gene: 10. This CDR3 is built from 14 residues. DNA of the CDR3: TGTGCCAGCAGCTCCCGGGGAGGGGGCAAAGGCTACACCTTC. This codes for CASSSRGGGKGYTF.

In the case of this clonotype: This may be a read error: a much more frequent sequence differs by one nucleotide. The rearrangement joins TRBV20-1 to TRBJ2-1, with 7 bases identical to TRBD2. Trimming cost V 2 bases and J 5 bases; bases outside gene matches: 6. CDR3 length: 14 amino acids. Germline CDR1 DFQATT, CDR2 SNEGSKA (reference sequence). The CDR3: CSARKTSPNNEQFF. Written as DNA, the CDR3 is TGCAGTGCTAGAAAGACTAGCCCGAACAATGAGCAGTTCTTC.

As concerns this clonotype: At one boundary the junction diverges from the germline segment, which might be a read error. The chain employs TRBV7-9 and TRBJ1-2; D unresolved. Looked up from germline, CDR1 is SEHNR and CDR2 is FQNEAQ (reference sequence). The CDR3 has 15 residues. For the CDR3, the DNA is TGTGCCAGCAGCTTAGTGTCCGGGGTCCTCTATGGTTACACCTTC. It encodes CASSLVSGVLYGYTF.

This clonotype was seen many times. The chain employs TRBV5-4 and TRBJ2-3; a weak D match, TRBD2 (7 bases). This CDR3 contains 15 residues. V lost 3 bases and J lost 4, with 15 bases in between. Germline V gives CDR1 SGHNT, CDR2 YYREEE (reference sequence). The CDR3 DNA follows: TGTGCCAGCAGCTCGCGGGGGCGCGGTGCAGATACGCAGTATTTT. Amino acid sequence: CASSSRGRGADTQYF.

In its sample, this clonotype was seen many times. The gene calls are TRBV7-2 and TRBJ2-5; the match to TRBD1 covers 10 bases. Germline CDR1 reads SGHTA; CDR2 reads FQGNSA. This CDR3 has 15 amino acids. Germline trimming cut 2 bases from V and 5 bases from J; bases unmatched to any gene: 5. Here the CDR3 reads CASSLNDRGRETQYF. In DNA form, the CDR3 reads TGTGCCAGCAGCTTAAACGACAGGGGGCGGGAGACCCAGTACTTC.

This chain links TRBV7-2 with TRBJ2-7; 7 bases agree with TRBD1. V shed 5 bases, J shed 3 bases, and the junction held 10 bases outside the gene matches. The CDR3 is made up of 15 amino acids. Germline V gene lookup returns CDR1 SGHTA and CDR2 FQGNSA. Here the CDR3 DNA reads TGTGCCAGCAGCACTGATACGACAGGGATCTACGAGCAGTACTTC. It encodes CASSTDTTGIYEQYF.

This clonotype was recorded many times. The chain recombines TRBV28 with TRBJ2-4, with 7 bases lining up with TRBD1. Germline V gene data show CDR1 as MDHEN and CDR2 as SYDVKM. The CDR3 sequence is 16 residues long. V lost 3 bases and J lost 6; bases outside the gene matches: 11. For the CDR3, the DNA is TGTGCCAGCAGTTTTCGGACAGGCCGAGGAGGAAACATTCAGTACTTC. Its protein is CASSFRTGRGGNIQYF.

This clonotype was counted many times. The V and J genes are TRBV5-1 and TRBJ1-2, with D possibly being TRBD1 (6 bases). The germline V and J ends were trimmed by 0 bases and 7 bases, with 13 bases remaining between them. The length of the CDR3 is 14 residues. Germline CDR1 SGHRS, CDR2 YFSETQ. The DNA for the CDR3 is TGCGCCAGCAGCTTGGAGGCAGGGGAGAGTGGCTACACCTTC. The encoded protein is CASSLEAGESGYTF.

This clonotype has a count of ten or more. The genes are TRBV27 and TRBJ2-7, with 8 nucleotides matching TRBD2. V trimming: 0 bases; J trimming: 0 bases; junction bases outside the gene matches: 1. The length of the CDR3 is 15 residues. CDR1 and CDR2 from the germline V gene are MNHEY and SMNVEV (reference sequence). The CDR3: CASSLSSGSSYEQYF. DNA for the CDR3: TGTGCCAGCAGTTTATCGAGCGGGAGCTCCTACGAGCAGTACTTC.

Comment on this clonotype: Being one base from a much bigger clone, this may be a read error. The chain combines TRBV6-1 with TRBJ2-5; 9 bases are a match to TRBD1. Germline V CDR1 and CDR2: MNHNS, SASEGT. The CDR3 is 14 residues long. The CDR3 here is CVSSGPDRGETQYF. CDR3 nucleotide sequence: TGTGTCAGCAGTGGACCAGACAGGGGGGAGACCCAGTACTTC.

This clonotype was observed once. This clone may be a read error of a much larger clone one base away. This chain joins TRBV20-1 and TRBJ2-7; D gene uncertain. The CDR3 runs 11 residues. Germline V lookup: CDR1 DFQATT, CDR2 SNEGSKA (reference sequence). The CDR3: CCARFLNEQYF. In DNA form, the CDR3 reads TGCTGTGCTAGATTCCTTAACGAGCAGTACTTC.

There are many counts of this clonotype. A read error may produce the germline difference seen at one junction end. The rearrangement links TRBV12-3 or TRBV12-4 to TRBJ2-7; TRBD2 aligns across 8 bases. The CDR3 loop spans 15 amino acids. CDR3 protein: CASSLEAGGSYEQYF. The CDR3 DNA is TGTGCCAGCAGCTTAGAGGCGGGGGGCTCCTACGAGCAGTACTTC.

This chain joins TRBV23-1 and TRBJ2-7, with 7 bases matching TRBD1. TRBV23-1 is known as an ORF, though its function is uncertain. CDR3 size: 15 residues. V lost 10 bases to trimming and J lost 2 bases; unmatched junction nucleotides: 14. The CDR3 DNA reads as TGCGCCACAGACAGGGTTAAAAGACTTACCTACGAGCAGTACTTC. It yields the protein CATDRVKRLTYEQYF.

This clonotype was counted at least ten times. The chain carries TRBV7-9 and TRBJ1-2; D gene ambiguous. Trimming left V 2 bases short and J 9 bases short, with 7 bases between. CDR3 length: 11 amino acids. From germline, CDR1 is SEHNR and CDR2 FQNEAQ (reference sequence). The CDR3 region has the DNA TGTGCCAGCAGCTTAATCGACAGCTACACCTTC. Its translation: CASSLIDSYTF.

The chain employs TRBV12-3 or TRBV12-4 and TRBJ2-1; 9 bases are shared with TRBD2. The J call may be incorrect, as the DNA end agrees better with TRBJ2-7. This CDR3 has 15 residues. The CDR3 sequence: CASSLAGGNYNEQYF. Here the CDR3 DNA reads TGTGCCAGCAGTTTGGCGGGGGGGAACTACAATGAGCAGTACTTC.

This clonotype was detected ten times or more. This chain links TRBV5-1 with TRBJ2-1, with D perhaps TRBD2 (6 bases). V lost 0 bases and J lost 10, with 11 bases in between. In germline, CDR1 is SGHRS, CDR2 YFSETQ. The CDR3 is 13 amino acids. CDR3 region: CASSLDGDSEQFF. In DNA form, the CDR3 reads TGCGCCAGCAGCTTGGATGGGGACTCCGAGCAGTTCTTC.

V and J are TRBV10-3 and TRBJ2-2; D is unclear. There are 14 residues in the CDR3. Trimming took 3 bases from V and 7 from J, leaving 12 bases between them. The germline CDR1 and CDR2 sequences are ENHRY and SYGVKD. The CDR3 protein is CAISDSLEFGELFF. The CDR3 coding sequence is TGTGCCATCAGTGACTCTTTGGAGTTCGGGGAGCTGTTTTTT.

About this clonotype: The junction differs from germline at one of its ends, possibly a read error. This chain joins TRBV6-2 or TRBV6-3 and TRBJ2-6; TRBD1 matches 10 bases. The CDR3 length is 18 residues. Germline-derived CDR1 and CDR2 are MNHEY and SVGEGT. The CDR3 DNA is TGTGTCAGCAGTTGCTCACGGGACAGGGGATCTGGGGCCAACGTCCTGACTTTC. Encoded protein: CVSSCSRDRGSGANVLTF.

This clonotype has a count of ten or more. The chain links TRBV20-1 to TRBJ2-3; no definite D call. V was shortened by 0 bases and J by 1 base, with 8 bases between the two germline ends. Germline values: CDR1 DFQATT, CDR2 SNEGSKA (reference sequence). This CDR3 spans 14 amino acids. For the CDR3, the DNA is TGCAGTGCTAGAGATTGGCAACGCACAGATACGCAGTATTTT. Encoded protein: CSARDWQRTDTQYF.

As for this clonotype: This sequence may be a read error, since a much larger clone differs from it by one base. The J gene is TRBJ2-5, the V gene TRBV20-1, with D possibly being TRBD2 (6 bases). The J call is in doubt because the DNA end fits TRBJ2-1 better. Germline loops: CDR1 DFQATT, CDR2 SNEGSKA (reference sequence). CDR3 length: 13 residues. The CDR3 loop is CSAIWGVQETQFF. In DNA, the CDR3 is TGCAGTGCCATCTGGGGGGTCCAAGAGACCCAGTTCTTC.

This clonotype was counted ten times or more. The chain combines TRBV20-1 with TRBJ2-5; no reliable D call. The CDR3 extends over 15 amino acids. V shed 3 bases and J shed 10 bases, with 24 bases lying between them. The germline CDR1 and CDR2 sequences are DFQATT and SNEGSKA (reference sequence). The CDR3 reads CSARPLNFPRGDQYF. CDR3 nucleotide sequence: TGCAGTGCTAGGCCCCTAAACTTTCCTCGAGGTGACCAGTACTTC.

A single count supports this clonotype. The CDR3 DNA is TGCGCCAGCAGCTTGGGTAGCGGGAGCCCCACAGATACGCAGTATTTT. Protein: CASSLGSGSPTDTQYF. This sequence joins TRBV5-1 and TRBJ2-3, with 9 bases that match TRBD2. Per the germline V gene, CDR1 is SGHRS and CDR2 is YFSETQ. The length of the CDR3 is 16 residues. After removal of 0 bases from V and 2 bases from J, the junction contained 4 bases not matched to a gene. The entire variable domain, with the rest obtained from reference TRBV5-1 and TRBJ2-3, is as follows: KAGVTQTPRYLIKTRGQQVTLSCSPISGHRSVSWYQQTPGQGLQFLFEYFSETQRNKGNFPGRFSGRQFSNSRSEMNVSTLELGDSALYLCASSLGSGSPTDTQYFGPGTRLTVL.

This clonotype has ten or more counts. The genes are TRBV5-1 and TRBJ2-5; no firm D call. V was shortened by 3 bases and J by 5 bases, with 14 bases between the two germline ends. Germline assignment: CDR1 SGHRS and CDR2 YFSETQ. The CDR3 consists of 14 residues. The CDR3 spells CASSSTSVGETQYF. Here the CDR3 DNA reads TGCGCCAGCAGCTCTACAAGCGTTGGGGAGACCCAGTACTTC.

The V and J genes are TRBV7-2 and TRBJ1-4; D not resolved. Germline-derived CDR1 and CDR2 are SGHTA and FQGNSA. The CDR3 is made up of 13 amino acids. V was trimmed by 7 bases and J by 8 bases, leaving 14 bases between them. The CDR3 reads CASTPFSGEKLFF. Written as DNA, the CDR3 is TGTGCCAGCACGCCTTTTTCGGGGGAAAAACTGTTTTTT.

This clonotype came up many times. The V gene is TRBV3-1, the J gene TRBJ2-4; D is unresolved. Germline loops: CDR1 LGHDT, CDR2 YNNKEL (reference sequence). V was trimmed by 4 bases and J by 3 bases, leaving 16 bases between them. The CDR3 is 16 residues long. This chain's CDR3 is CASSLTQGLGKNIQYF. The CDR3 DNA sequence: TGTGCCAGCAGCCTTACCCAAGGTTTAGGCAAAAACATTCAGTACTTC.

The chain couples TRBV3-1 to TRBJ1-2, with 9 positions matching TRBD1. Germline loops: CDR1 LGHDT, CDR2 YNNKEL (reference sequence). The CDR3 has 14 residues. The V gene end was trimmed by 8 bases and the J gene end by 2 bases; junction bases not matched to a gene: 6. The CDR3 sequence is CASRFGQGNYGYTF. As DNA, the CDR3 is TGTGCCAGCCGGTTTGGACAGGGGAACTATGGCTACACCTTC.